The text below deals with one T cell receptor beta chain. The junction departs from the called germline gene at one end, perhaps through a read error. These data belong to a study of read filtering for tumor transcriptome and immune sequencing. Whole-study context: DNase treatment preceded whole-transcriptome library preparation.

From around 440 ng of RNA, a library with molecular barcoded alpha/delta and beta/gamma adaptors was made. TCRdb recomputed calls from the reads with MiXCR, one row per CDR3 protein. The sample yields over 50,000 distinct CDR3 sequences, around 13% seen once. Sampling of bone marrow took place during active disease in every patient. The germline CDR1 and CDR2 sequences are MDHEN and SYDVKM. This CDR3 comprises 14 residues. The sample consisted of a population of CD138-negative cells sorted from bone marrow. The rearrangement uses TRBV28 and TRBJ1-4, with D uncertain. The clonotype was recovered from a donor aged 40 or older with multiple myeloma. This chain's CDR3 is CASGLGQNHEKLFF. DNA for the CDR3: TGTGCCAGCGGTTTAGGCCAGAACCATGAAAAACTGTTTTTT.